This record looks at one T cell receptor beta chain sequence and its context. Its matching antigen is unknown. This entry belongs to a study of Ad26.COV2.S vaccination and SARS-CoV-2 variants. On the study more broadly: The donor participated in the COV1001 trial, in its Ad26.COV2.S arm.

Profiled with immunoSEQ multiplex PCR; TCRdb holds only in-frame clones, not every one. The repertoire holds about half a million clones, with around 89% as singletons. As to treatment: 19 received Ad26.COV2.S at low or high dose, single or two shots; several received placebo; per-sample allocation not given. Collection of samples fell on day 63 after the first vaccine or placebo injection. Per the germline V gene, CDR1 is SGHRS and CDR2 is YFSETQ. CDR3 length equals 14 residues. Deletions cut 0 bases from V and 0 bases from J, with 6 bases between. Study observations and caveats: Reportedly, spike-specific CD8+ and CD4+ T cell responses achieved substantial breadth once vaccination had taken place. Measures of TCR breadth and depth may have fallen short of total T cell responses.

This chain joins TRBV5-1 and TRBJ1-2; no definite D call. Sample: peripheral blood, taken in a trial of Ad26.COV2.S vaccine versus placebo. This receptor was taken from a person aged 18-60 years who received the Ad26.COV2.S COVID-19 vaccine or a placebo. The DNA for the CDR3 is TGCGCCAGCAGCTTGGGTCCAGCTAACTATGGCTACACCTTC. Its translation: CASSLGPANYGYTF.